The clone carrying this T cell receptor (beta chain) was counted a single time. Its matching antigen is unknown. This sample is drawn from a study of lymphopenia after photon versus proton radiotherapy. General observations from the study: Under photons, naive T cells and diversity fell while effector/memory populations rose. A bigger post-nadir fall in TCR diversity correlated inversely with survival time in deceased patients. Better survival with proton therapy was suggested as possible, not demonstrated.

Data came from immunoSEQ multiplex PCR; TCRdb stores just in-frame clones and leaves some out. The sample comprises 20,000 or so clones, about nine tenths of which are singletons, and around 9% rests with the top ten. This receptor was obtained from a woman between 65 and 79 years old with pancreatic cancer. Some clones in this sample may be carry-over from other donors' samples. This specimen consisted of peripheral blood, obtained from a patient treated with proton-based radiotherapy.

The DNA for the CDR3 is TGTGCCAGTAGTATGGGTACGTTTGGCTACGAGCAGTACTTC. Residues: CASSMGTFGYEQYF. This chain connects TRBV19 to TRBJ2-7; D uncertain. CDR1 and CDR2 (germline): LNHDA, SQIVND (reference sequence). This CDR3 is built from 14 residues. V was cut by 3 bases and J by 3 bases, with 12 bases left in between.